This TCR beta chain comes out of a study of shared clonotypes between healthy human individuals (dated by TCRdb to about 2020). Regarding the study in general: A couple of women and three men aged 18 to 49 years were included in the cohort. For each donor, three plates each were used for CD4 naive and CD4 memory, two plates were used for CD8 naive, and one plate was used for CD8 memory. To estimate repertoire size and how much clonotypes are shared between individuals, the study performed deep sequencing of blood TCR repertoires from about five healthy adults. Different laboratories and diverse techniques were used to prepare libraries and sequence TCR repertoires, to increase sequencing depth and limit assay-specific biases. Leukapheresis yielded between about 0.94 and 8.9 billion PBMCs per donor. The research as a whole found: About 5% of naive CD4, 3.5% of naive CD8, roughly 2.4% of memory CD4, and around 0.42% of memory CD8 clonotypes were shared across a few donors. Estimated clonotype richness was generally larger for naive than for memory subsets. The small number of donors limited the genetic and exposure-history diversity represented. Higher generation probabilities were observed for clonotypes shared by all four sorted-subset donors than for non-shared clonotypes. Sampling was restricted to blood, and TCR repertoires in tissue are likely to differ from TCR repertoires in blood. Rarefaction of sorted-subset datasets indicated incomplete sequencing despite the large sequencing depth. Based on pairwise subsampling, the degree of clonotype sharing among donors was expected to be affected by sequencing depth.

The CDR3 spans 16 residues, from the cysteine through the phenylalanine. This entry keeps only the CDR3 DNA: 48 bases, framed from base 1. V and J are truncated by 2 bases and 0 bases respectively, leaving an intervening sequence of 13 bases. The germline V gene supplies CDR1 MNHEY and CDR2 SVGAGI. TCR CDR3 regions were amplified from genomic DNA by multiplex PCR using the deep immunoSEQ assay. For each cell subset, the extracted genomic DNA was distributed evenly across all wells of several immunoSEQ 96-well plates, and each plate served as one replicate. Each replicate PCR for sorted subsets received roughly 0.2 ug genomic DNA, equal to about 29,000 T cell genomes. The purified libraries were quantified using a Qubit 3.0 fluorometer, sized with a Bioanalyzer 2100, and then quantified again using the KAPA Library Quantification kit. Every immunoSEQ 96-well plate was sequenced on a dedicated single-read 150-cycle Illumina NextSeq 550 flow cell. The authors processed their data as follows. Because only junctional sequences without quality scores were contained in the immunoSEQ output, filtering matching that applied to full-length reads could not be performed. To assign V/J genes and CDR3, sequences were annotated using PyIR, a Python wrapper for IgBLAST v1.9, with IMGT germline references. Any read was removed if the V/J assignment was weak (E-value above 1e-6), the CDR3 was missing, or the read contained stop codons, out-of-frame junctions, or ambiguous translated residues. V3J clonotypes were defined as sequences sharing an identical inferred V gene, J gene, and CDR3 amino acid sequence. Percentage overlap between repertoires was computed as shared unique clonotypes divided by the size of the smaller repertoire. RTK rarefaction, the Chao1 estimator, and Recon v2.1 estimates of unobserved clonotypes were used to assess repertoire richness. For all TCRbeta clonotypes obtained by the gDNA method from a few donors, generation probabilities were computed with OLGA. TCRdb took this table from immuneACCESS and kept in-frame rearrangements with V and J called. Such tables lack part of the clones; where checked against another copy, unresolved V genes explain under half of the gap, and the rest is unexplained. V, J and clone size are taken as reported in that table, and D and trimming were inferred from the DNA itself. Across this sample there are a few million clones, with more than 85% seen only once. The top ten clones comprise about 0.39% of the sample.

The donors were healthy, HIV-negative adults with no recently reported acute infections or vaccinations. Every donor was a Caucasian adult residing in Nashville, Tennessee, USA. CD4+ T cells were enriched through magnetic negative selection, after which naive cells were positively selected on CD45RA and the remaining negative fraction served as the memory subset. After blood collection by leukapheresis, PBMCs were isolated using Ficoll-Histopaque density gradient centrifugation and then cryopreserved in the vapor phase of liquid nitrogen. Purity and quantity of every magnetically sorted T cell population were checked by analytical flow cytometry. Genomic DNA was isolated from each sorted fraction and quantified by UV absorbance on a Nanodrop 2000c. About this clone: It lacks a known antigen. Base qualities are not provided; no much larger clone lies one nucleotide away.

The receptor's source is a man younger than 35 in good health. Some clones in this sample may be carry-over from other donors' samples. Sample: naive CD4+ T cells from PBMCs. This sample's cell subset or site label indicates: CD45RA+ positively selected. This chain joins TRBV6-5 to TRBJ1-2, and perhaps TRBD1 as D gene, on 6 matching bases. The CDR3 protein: CASSYGGFSTNYGYTF. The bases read TGTGCCAGCAGTTACGGGGGCTTTTCCACTAACTATGGCTACACCTTC.